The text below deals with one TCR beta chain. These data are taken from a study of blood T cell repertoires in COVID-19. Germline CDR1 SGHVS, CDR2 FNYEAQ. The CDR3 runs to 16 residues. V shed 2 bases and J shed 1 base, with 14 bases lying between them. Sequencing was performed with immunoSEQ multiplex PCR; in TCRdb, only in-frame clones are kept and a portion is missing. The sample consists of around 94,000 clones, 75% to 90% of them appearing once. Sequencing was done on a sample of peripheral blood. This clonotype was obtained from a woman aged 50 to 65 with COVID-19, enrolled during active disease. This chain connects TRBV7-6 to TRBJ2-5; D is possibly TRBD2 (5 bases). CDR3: CASSLQPREPQETQYF. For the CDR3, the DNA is TGTGCCAGCAGCTTACAGCCTAGGGAGCCCCAAGAGACCCAGTACTTC.